This T cell receptor (beta chain) was identified in a study of T-cell memory formation after mild COVID-19. Study-wide points: Day 15 to 85 contracting clones showed balanced CD4/CD8; later expanders leaned CD4+. Whether second-wave clones peaking at day 37 were SARS-CoV-2 specific went unconfirmed. Among contracting clones, CD4+ were mainly CM/EM and CD8+ enriched in EMRA.

TCRdb re-called the 5' RACE reads through MiXCR, storing one row per CDR3 protein. This table has hundreds of thousands of distinct CDR3 sequences, more than 20% appearing once. On this clonotype itself: The antigen is not known.

The clonotype comes from an adult woman who had mild COVID-19 (a few samples of this study predate the infection). Cell type and time point are not known. The material sequenced was PBMCs or a T cell subset sorted from them (not recorded which).

CDR3 in DNA: TGTGCCAGCAGCAAAGCGCTTAACAGCCTTCGGTCCTACGAGCAGTACTTC. Translation: CASSKALNSLRSYEQYF. This sequence joins TRBV21-1 and TRBJ2-7. TRBV21-1 is a documented pseudogene. There are 17 residues in the CDR3.